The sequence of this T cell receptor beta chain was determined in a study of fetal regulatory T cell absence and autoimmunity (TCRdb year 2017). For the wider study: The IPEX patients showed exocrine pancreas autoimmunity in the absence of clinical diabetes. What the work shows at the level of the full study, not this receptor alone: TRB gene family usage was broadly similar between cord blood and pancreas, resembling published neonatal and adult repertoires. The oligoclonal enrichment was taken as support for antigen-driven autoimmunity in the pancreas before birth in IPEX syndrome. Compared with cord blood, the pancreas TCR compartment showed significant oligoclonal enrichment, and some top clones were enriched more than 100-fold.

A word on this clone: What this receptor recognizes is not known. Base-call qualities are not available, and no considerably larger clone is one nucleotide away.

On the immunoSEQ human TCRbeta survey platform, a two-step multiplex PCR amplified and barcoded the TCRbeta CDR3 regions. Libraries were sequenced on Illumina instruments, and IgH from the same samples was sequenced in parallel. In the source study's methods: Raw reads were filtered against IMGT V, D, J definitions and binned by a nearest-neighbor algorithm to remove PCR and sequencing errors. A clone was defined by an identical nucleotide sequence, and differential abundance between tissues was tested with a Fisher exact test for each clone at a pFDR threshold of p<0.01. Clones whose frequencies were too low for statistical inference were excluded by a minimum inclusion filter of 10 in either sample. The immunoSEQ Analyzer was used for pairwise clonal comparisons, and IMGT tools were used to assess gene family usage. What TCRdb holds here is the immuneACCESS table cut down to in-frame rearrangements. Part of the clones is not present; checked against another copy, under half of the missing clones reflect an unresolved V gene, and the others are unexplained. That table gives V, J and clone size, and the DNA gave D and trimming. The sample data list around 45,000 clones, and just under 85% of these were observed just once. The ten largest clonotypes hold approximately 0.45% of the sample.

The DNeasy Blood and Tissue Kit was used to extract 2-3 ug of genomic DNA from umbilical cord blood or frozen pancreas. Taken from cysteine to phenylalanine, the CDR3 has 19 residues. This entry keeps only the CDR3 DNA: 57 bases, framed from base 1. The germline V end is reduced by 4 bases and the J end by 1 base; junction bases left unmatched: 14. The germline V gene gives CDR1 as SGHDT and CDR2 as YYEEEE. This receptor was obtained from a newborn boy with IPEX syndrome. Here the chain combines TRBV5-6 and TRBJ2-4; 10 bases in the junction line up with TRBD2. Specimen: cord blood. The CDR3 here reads CASSRLWASGSGAKNIQYF. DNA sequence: TGTGCCAGCAGCCGCTTGTGGGCTAGCGGGAGTGGGGCCAAAAACATTCAGTACTTC.